Below, 19 T cell receptor beta chains from the same sample are listed, as sequenced in a study of CXCR3-negative and CXCR3-positive naive CD8 T cells. Study results and limitations: Hydrophobicity was higher for TRB CDR3s found in CXCR3-positive naive cells than in CXCR3-negative naive cells.

For these TCRs, the target antigens are not known. 5' RACE with UMI labels generated the TRB cDNA libraries. No DNA is given; TCRdb re-called the 5' RACE reads and lists each CDR3 protein once. This table holds 85,000 to 90,000 distinct CDR3 sequences. The specimen sequenced was naive CXCR3+ CD8+ T cells from blood. Subset in this sample: CD45RO-CCR7+CD27+CD95- naive CD8+ T cells expressing CXCR3 (TNR3+). Source of these receptors: a human donor in good health. Some clones in this sample may be carry-over from other donors' samples.

The chain has TRBV4-3 and TRBJ2-2; the TRBD1 assignment by TCRdb is unverifiable without DNA. Germline-derived CDR1 and CDR2 are LGHNA and YSLEER. This CDR3 is 16 amino acids long. CDR3 amino acids: CASSQEDRGLIGELFF.

The chain combines TRBV28 with TRBJ2-1; the D call from TCRdb, TRBD1, cannot be confirmed without DNA. The CDR3 runs 11 residues. Germline loops: CDR1 MDHEN, CDR2 SYDVKM. The CDR3 region is CASSLGGEQLF.

The gene calls are TRBV20-1 and TRBJ1-3. The germline V gene encodes CDR1 DFQATT and CDR2 SNEGSKA (reference sequence). The CDR3 covers 14 residues. This CDR3 is CSARNSNSGNTIYF.

The chain is built from TRBV7-9 and TRBJ2-7; TCRdb picks TRBD2, but there is no DNA to check that call. Germline assignment: CDR1 SEHNR and CDR2 FQNEAQ (reference sequence). The CDR3 totals 14 residues. The chain's CDR3 is CASSHEGPSYEQYF.

The rearrangement uses TRBV19 and TRBJ2-1; TCRdb's assignment of TRBD2 cannot be checked, as there is no DNA. The germline V gene encodes CDR1 LNHDA and CDR2 SQIVND (reference sequence). This CDR3 has 13 amino acids. The chain's CDR3 is CASSIGRENEQFF.

V is TRBV4-2 and J is TRBJ2-7; the D gene TCRdb calls, TRBD1, cannot be checked with no DNA. This CDR3 has 15 amino acids. CDR1 and CDR2 from the germline V gene are LGHNA and YNFKEQ. The CDR3 loop reads CASSDPGQGGYEQYF.

The chain has TRBV14 and TRBJ2-2; TCRdb picks TRBD1, but there is no DNA to check that call. The CDR3 spans 17 residues. From germline, CDR1 is SGHDN and CDR2 FVKESK. The CDR3 sequence is CASSRDPRGHHTGELFF.

The chain employs TRBV25-1 and TRBJ2-7. The CDR3 has 11 residues. The germline V gene has CDR1 MGHDK and CDR2 SYGVNS. The CDR3: CASSEGYEQYF.

V and J are TRBV4-3 and TRBJ1-1. CDR3 size: 14 residues. The V gene's germline CDR1 is LGHNA and CDR2 YSLEER. The CDR3 spells CASSSYGRNTEAFF.

The V and J genes are TRBV7-2 and TRBJ2-3; the TCRdb call, TRBD1, lacks DNA for checking. CDR3 length: 16 amino acids. Germline CDR1 is SGHTA and CDR2 is FQGNSA. CDR3 loop: CASSWSGGAGLDTQYF. Variable domain in full (rest from reference TRBV7-2 and TRBJ2-3): GAGVSQSPSNKVTEKGKDVELRCDPISGHTALYWYRQSLGQGLEFLIYFQGNSAPDKSGLPSDRFSAERTGGSVSTLTIQRTQQEDSAVYLCASSWSGGAGLDTQYFGPGTRLTVL.

The chain couples TRBV12-3 or TRBV12-4 to TRBJ2-7; lacking DNA, the TRBD2 call made by TCRdb goes unchecked. The CDR3 sequence is 13 residues long. The CDR3 sequence: CASTSHNEEKQYF.

The V gene is TRBV28, the J gene TRBJ2-3; TCRdb designates TRBD2, a call that cannot be tested without DNA. Germline lookup yields CDR1 MDHEN and CDR2 SYDVKM. The CDR3 contains 18 residues. This CDR3 is CASSPFFGSGTHTDTQYF. The complete variable domain, with remaining parts taken from reference TRBV28 and TRBJ2-3, reads DVKVTQSSRYLVKRTGEKVFLECVQDMDHENMFWYRQDPGLGLRLIYFSYDVKMKEKGDIPEGYSVSREKKERFSLILESASTNQTSMYLCASSPFFGSGTHTDTQYFGPGTRLTVL.

This chain uses TRBV7-8 with TRBJ2-1; lacking DNA, the TRBD1 call made by TCRdb goes unchecked. This CDR3 is 13 amino acids long. CDR1 is SGHVS and CDR2 is FQNEAQ in the germline V gene. The CDR3 reads CASSASGANEQFF.

This chain joins TRBV5-4 and TRBJ2-2. CDR3 length equals 14 residues. Germline CDR1 SGHNT, CDR2 YYREEE (reference sequence). The CDR3 reads CASSLNSDTGELFF. Full variable domain (missing parts from reference TRBV5-4 and TRBJ2-2): ETGVTQSPTHLIKTRGQQVTLRCSSQSGHNTVSWYQQALGQGPQFIFQYYREEENGRGNFPPRFSGLQFPNYSSELNVNALELDDSALYLCASSLNSDTGELFFGEGSRLTVL.

The chain joins TRBV15 to TRBJ2-7; the TRBD1 assignment by TCRdb is unverifiable without DNA. Germline CDR1 reads LNHNV; CDR2 reads YYDKDF (reference sequence). The length of the CDR3 is 14 residues. The CDR3 reads CATSREGVGAEQYF. Full variable domain (missing parts from reference TRBV15 and TRBJ2-7): DAMVIQNPRYQVTQFGKPVTLSCSQTLNHNVMYWYQQKSSQAPKLLFHYYDKDFNNEADTPDNFQSRRPNTSFCFLDIRSPGLGDTAMYLCATSREGVGAEQYFGPGTRLTVT.

J is TRBJ1-5 and V is TRBV28; the TCRdb D gene call, TRBD1, has no DNA to confirm it. In germline, CDR1 is MDHEN, CDR2 SYDVKM. CDR3 length equals 16 residues. This CDR3 reads CASSGTGEYSNQPQHF.

This chain joins TRBV20-1 and TRBJ1-5. CDR3 length equals 14 residues. Germline CDR1 reads DFQATT; CDR2 reads SNEGSKA (reference sequence). The CDR3 here is CSARVPYSNQPQHF.

The CDR3 here is CASSFEGFTDTQYF. V usage is TRBV5-1 and J usage is TRBJ2-3. Germline CDR1 and CDR2: SGHRS and YFSETQ. The CDR3 is 14 residues long.

CDR3 sequence: CASSLTSGGTPHSYNEQFF. The chain links TRBV12-3 or TRBV12-4 to TRBJ2-1; as DNA is missing, the TRBD2 call by TCRdb cannot be tested. This CDR3 is 19 amino acids long.